These 21 T cell receptor beta chains originate from one sample sequenced in a study of cytomegalovirus exposure and HLA in healthy donors. In the PCR, 60 Vbeta and 13 Jbeta primers were used. The method was immunoSEQ multiplex PCR; TCRdb's version includes in-frame clones alone and lacks a portion of them. The sample yields more than 150,000 clones, roughly 84% seen once. The source material was PBMCs. All receptors come from a girl in the first two years of life in good health and CMV-seronegative.

The rearrangement uses TRBV2 and TRBJ2-3; D is uncertain. Trimming took 2 bases from V and 2 from J, leaving 8 bases between them. Germline lookup yields CDR1 SNHLY and CDR2 FYNNEI. The CDR3 extends over 14 amino acids. CDR3 DNA sequence: TGTGCCAGCAGTGAATTGGCCTTCACAGATACGCAGTATTTT. Protein sequence: CASSELAFTDTQYF.

This sequence joins TRBV30 and TRBJ1-6; 8 bases fit TRBD1. The CDR3 extends over 13 amino acids. V lost 3 bases and J lost 8; bases outside the gene matches: 3. In germline, CDR1 is GTSNPN, CDR2 SVGIG (reference sequence). DNA of the CDR3: TGTGCCTGGAGGGACAGGGTATATTCACCCCTCCACTTT. This translates into CAWRDRVYSPLHF.

The chain uses TRBV6-4 and TRBJ2-7; D is undetermined. The CDR3 covers 11 residues. Trimming took off 4 bases at V and 3 bases at J, with 4 bases between the two ends. Germline assignment: CDR1 MRHNA and CDR2 SNTAGT. The CDR3 protein is CASSVFYEQYF. The CDR3 region has the DNA TGTGCCAGCAGTGTCTTCTACGAGCAGTACTTC.

V and J are TRBV4-2 and TRBJ2-3; no clear D gene. The CDR3 totals 12 residues. The V and J ends lost 0 bases and 5 bases respectively, with 3 bases between them. CDR1 is LGHNA, CDR2 YNFKEQ, per germline. CDR3 in DNA: TGTGCCAGCAGCCAAGAGAGAGATACGCAGTATTTT. It yields the protein CASSQERDTQYF.

This chain joins TRBV11-2 and TRBJ2-2; TRBD1 matches at 9 bases. Germline V gives CDR1 SGHAT, CDR2 FQNNGV. V was pared by 5 bases and J by 0 bases, with 4 bases of the junction left unmatched. This CDR3 region has 16 residues. CDR3 loop: CASSPRTGANTGELFF. The CDR3, as DNA: TGTGCCAGCAGCCCGCGGACAGGGGCGAACACCGGGGAGCTGTTTTTT.

The rearrangement joins TRBV5-1 to TRBJ2-7, with 7 bases matching TRBD1. From germline, CDR1 is SGHRS and CDR2 YFSETQ. Unmatched junction bases numbered 11, after V lost 4 bases and J lost 4 bases. The CDR3 extends over 15 amino acids. The CDR3 DNA is TGCGCCAGCAGCACCCAACAGGGGAGAACGTACGAGCAGTACTTC. Protein sequence: CASSTQQGRTYEQYF.

The rearrangement links TRBV19 to TRBJ2-2, with a tentative D call TRBD1 (5 bases). Germline V gives CDR1 LNHDA, CDR2 SQIVND (reference sequence). This CDR3 is 14 amino acids long. V lost 2 bases and J 3 bases, leaving 7 bases between the germline ends. The CDR3 reads CASSIFRDTGELFF. The CDR3 DNA reads as TGTGCCAGTAGTATATTCAGGGACACCGGGGAGCTGTTTTTT.

V usage is TRBV29-1 and J usage is TRBJ1-2; a weak D match, TRBD1 (5 bases). This CDR3 has 10 amino acids. Deletions cut 8 bases from V and 7 bases from J, with 11 bases between. Germline loops: CDR1 SQVTM, CDR2 ANQGSEA. CDR3 coding DNA: TGCAGCTCGACAGCTTGTGGCTACACCTTC. It yields the protein CSSTACGYTF.

The chain employs TRBV7-9 and TRBJ2-7; 7 bases are shared with TRBD1. Germline V gene data show CDR1 as SEHNR and CDR2 as FQNEAQ (reference sequence). Germline trimming cut 1 base from V and 7 bases from J; bases unmatched to any gene: 7. This CDR3 comprises 14 residues. The CDR3 here is CASSLDRGGREQYF. CDR3 coding DNA: TGTGCCAGCAGCTTAGACAGAGGGGGCCGGGAGCAGTACTTC.

The V call is TRBV5-4, the J call TRBJ2-1; TRBD2 matches at 11 bases. Trimming at V came to 0 bases and at J to 10 bases, leaving 9 bases not matched to a gene. The CDR3 loop spans 16 amino acids. Germline CDR1 is SGHNT and CDR2 is YYREEE (reference sequence). The CDR3 DNA sequence: TGTGCCAGCAGCTTGGCCGTAGCGGGGGGGCCCAGGGAGCAGTTCTTC. It yields the protein CASSLAVAGGPREQFF. Combining the CDR3 with reference TRBV5-4 and TRBJ2-1 gives the whole variable domain ETGVTQSPTHLIKTRGQQVTLRCSSQSGHNTVSWYQQALGQGPQFIFQYYREEENGRGNFPPRFSGLQFPNYSSELNVNALELDDSALYLCASSLAVAGGPREQFFGPGTRLTVL.

The genes are TRBV4-1 and TRBJ2-7; 9 nucleotides match TRBD1. This CDR3 has 14 amino acids. V lost 1 base and J lost 2; bases outside the gene matches: 0. Germline V gene sequence: CDR1 MGHRA, CDR2 YSYEKL. The CDR3 DNA sequence: TGCGCCAGCAGCCAAGGACAGGGGGCCTACGAGCAGTACTTC. It encodes CASSQGQGAYEQYF.

The chain uses TRBV7-6 and TRBJ1-6, with a possible D match to TRBD1 (5 bases). This CDR3 has 19 residues. Germline loops: CDR1 SGHVS, CDR2 FNYEAQ. Trimming took 1 base from V and 0 from J, leaving 16 bases between them. CDR3: CASSLGGGGLSSYNSPLHF. The DNA for the CDR3 is TGTGCCAGCAGCTTAGGCGGGGGGGGATTGAGCTCCTATAATTCACCCCTCCACTTT. The full variable domain, completed using reference TRBV7-6 and TRBJ1-6, is GAGVSQSPRYKVTKRGQDVALRCDPISGHVSLYWYRQALGQGPEFLTYFNYEAQQDKSGLPNDRFSAERPEGSISTLTIQRTEQRDSAMYRCASSLGGGGLSSYNSPLHFGNGTRLTVT.

The DNA of the CDR3 is TGTGCCAGCAGCTTGAGACTAGCGCCCATCGGGAATGAGCAGTTCTTC. It yields the protein CASSLRLAPIGNEQFF. This sequence joins TRBV5-6 and TRBJ2-1; TRBD2 agrees at 8 bases. The V segment lost 1 base and the J segment 7 bases; nucleotides outside the gene matches: 10. The germline V gene has CDR1 SGHDT and CDR2 YYEEEE. The CDR3 length is 16 residues.

The chain joins TRBV7-3 to TRBJ1-2; 10 bases line up with TRBD1. CDR3 size: 14 residues. Germline lookup yields CDR1 SGHTA and CDR2 FQGTGA. V was pared by 5 bases and J by 8 bases, with 8 bases of the junction left unmatched. CDR3 amino acids: CASSPGTGANGYTF. CDR3 nucleotide sequence: TGTGCCAGCAGCCCCGGGACAGGGGCAAACGGCTACACCTTC.

The V and J genes are TRBV5-1 and TRBJ2-1; D perhaps matches TRBD2 (5 bases). V was cut by 4 bases and J by 0 bases, with 11 bases left in between. This CDR3 region has 15 residues. Germline V lookup: CDR1 SGHRS, CDR2 YFSETQ. For the CDR3, the DNA is TGCGCCAGCAGCCCCAGACTATTCTCCTACAATGAGCAGTTCTTC. Protein: CASSPRLFSYNEQFF.

V usage is TRBV9 and J usage is TRBJ1-2, with D perhaps matching TRBD1 (5 bases). Trimming cost V 1 base and J 2 bases, with 9 bases left between them. In germline, CDR1 is SGDLS, CDR2 YYNGEE. CDR3 length: 14 amino acids. The CDR3 nucleotides are TGTGCCAGCAGCGTACAAAAGGGGAACTATGGCTACACCTTC. This gives the protein CASSVQKGNYGYTF.

This clone was seen just once. The CDR3 here is CASSAGDTQYF. CDR3 nucleotide sequence: TGTGCCAGCAGTGCAGGGGATACGCAGTATTTT. The chain has TRBV2 and TRBJ2-3, with D tentatively TRBD1 (5 bases). CDR3 length: 11 amino acids. V gave up 4 bases and J gave up 6 bases, with 5 bases separating them. Germline CDR1 and CDR2: SNHLY and FYNNEI. The whole variable domain, filled in from reference TRBV2 and TRBJ2-3, reads EPEVTQTPSHQVTQMGQEVILRCVPISNHLYFYWYRQILGQKVEFLVSFYNNEISEKSEIFDDQFSVERPDGSNFTLKIRSTKLEDSAMYFCASSAGDTQYFGPGTRLTVL.

V is TRBV11-2 and J is TRBJ1-6; D gene uncertain. CDR3 length: 11 residues. Germline CDR1 is SGHAT and CDR2 is FQNNGV. Trimming took 5 bases from V and 7 from J, leaving 3 bases between them. CDR3 DNA: TGTGCCAGCAGCCAAAATTCACCCCTCCACTTT. This codes for CASSQNSPLHF.

The V gene is TRBV13, the J gene TRBJ2-3, with a possible D match to TRBD1 (5 bases). Trimming cost V 6 bases and J 1 base, with 11 bases left between them. Germline assignment: CDR1 PRHDT and CDR2 FYEKMQ (reference sequence). The length of the CDR3 is 14 residues. The CDR3 region has the DNA TGTGCCAGCAGTATGGGGCAGCGCACAGATACGCAGTATTTT. This codes for CASSMGQRTDTQYF.

V gene TRBV4-1 combines with J gene TRBJ2-1, with D tentatively TRBD2 (6 bases). Germline assignment: CDR1 MGHRA and CDR2 YSYEKL. Trimming shortened V by 4 bases and J by 5 bases, and 12 bases separated the two germline ends. The CDR3 length is 14 residues. The CDR3 sequence: CASSLWGVNNEQFF. The CDR3, as DNA: TGCGCCAGCAGCCTCTGGGGGGTGAACAATGAGCAGTTCTTC.

This clone was seen a few times. The rearrangement links TRBV4-1 to TRBJ1-4, with D hard to call. The germline gives CDR1 MGHRA, CDR2 YSYEKL. V lost 4 bases, J lost 6 bases, and 15 bases lay in between. CDR3 length: 15 amino acids. The CDR3 protein is CASSRFEGGDEKLFF. CDR3 nucleotides: TGCGCCAGCAGCCGATTTGAGGGTGGAGATGAAAAACTGTTTTTT.